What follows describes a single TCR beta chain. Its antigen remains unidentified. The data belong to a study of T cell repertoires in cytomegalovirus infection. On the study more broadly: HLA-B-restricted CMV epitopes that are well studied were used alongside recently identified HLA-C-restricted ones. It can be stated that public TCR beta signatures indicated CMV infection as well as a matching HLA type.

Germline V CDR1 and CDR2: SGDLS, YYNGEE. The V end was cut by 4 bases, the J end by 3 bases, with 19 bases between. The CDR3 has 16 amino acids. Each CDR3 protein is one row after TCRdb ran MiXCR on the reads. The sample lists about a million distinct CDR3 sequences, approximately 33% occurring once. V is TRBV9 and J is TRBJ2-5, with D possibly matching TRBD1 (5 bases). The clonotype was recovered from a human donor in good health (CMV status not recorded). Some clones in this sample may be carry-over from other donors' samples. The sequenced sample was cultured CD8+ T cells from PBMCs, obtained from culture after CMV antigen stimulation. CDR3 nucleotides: TGTGCCAGCAGCCCCCCTCGGAGCCTAGGGGAAGAGACCCAGTACTTC. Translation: CASSPPRSLGEETQYF.